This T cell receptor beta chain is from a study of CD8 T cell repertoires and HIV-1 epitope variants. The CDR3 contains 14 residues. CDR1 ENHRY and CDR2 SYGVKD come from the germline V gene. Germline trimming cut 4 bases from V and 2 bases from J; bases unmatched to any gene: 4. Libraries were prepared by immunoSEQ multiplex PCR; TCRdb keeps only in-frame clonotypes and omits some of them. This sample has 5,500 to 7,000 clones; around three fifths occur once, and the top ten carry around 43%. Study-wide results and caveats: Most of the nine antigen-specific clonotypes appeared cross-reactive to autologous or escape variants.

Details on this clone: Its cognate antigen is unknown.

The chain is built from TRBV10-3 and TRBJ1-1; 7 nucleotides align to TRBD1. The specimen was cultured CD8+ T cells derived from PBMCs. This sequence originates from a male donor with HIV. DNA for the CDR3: TGTGCCATCAGTGCCGGGACAGAAAACACTGAAGCTTTCTTT. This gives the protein CAISAGTENTEAFF.